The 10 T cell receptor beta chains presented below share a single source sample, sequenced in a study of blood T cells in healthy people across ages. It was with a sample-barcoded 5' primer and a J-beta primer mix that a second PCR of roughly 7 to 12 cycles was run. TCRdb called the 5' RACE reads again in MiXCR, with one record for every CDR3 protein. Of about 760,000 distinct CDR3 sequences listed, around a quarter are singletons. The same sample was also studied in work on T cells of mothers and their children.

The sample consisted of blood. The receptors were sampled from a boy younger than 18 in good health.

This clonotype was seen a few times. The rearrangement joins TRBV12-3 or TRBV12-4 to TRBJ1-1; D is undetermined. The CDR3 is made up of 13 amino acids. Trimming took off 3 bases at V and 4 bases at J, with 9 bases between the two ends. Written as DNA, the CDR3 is TGTGCCAGCAGTTTTTGGGGTGGCACTGAAGCTTTCTTT. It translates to CASSFWGGTEAFF.

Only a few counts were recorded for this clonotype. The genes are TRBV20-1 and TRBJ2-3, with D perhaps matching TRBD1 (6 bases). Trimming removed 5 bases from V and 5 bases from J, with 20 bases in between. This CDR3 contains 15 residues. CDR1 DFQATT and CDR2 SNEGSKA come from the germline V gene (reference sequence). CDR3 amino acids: CSALSGDRGGDTQYF. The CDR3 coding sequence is TGCAGTGCTTTATCAGGGGATCGAGGGGGAGATACGCAGTATTTT.

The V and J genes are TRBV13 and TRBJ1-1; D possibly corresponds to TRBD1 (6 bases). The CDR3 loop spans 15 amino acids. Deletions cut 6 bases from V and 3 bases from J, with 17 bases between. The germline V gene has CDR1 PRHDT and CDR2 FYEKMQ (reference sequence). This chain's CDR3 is CASSQQGIEDTEAFF. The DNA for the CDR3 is TGTGCCAGCAGTCAACAGGGAATTGAGGACACTGAAGCTTTCTTT. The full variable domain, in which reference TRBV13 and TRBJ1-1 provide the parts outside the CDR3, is AAGVIQSPRHLIKEKRETATLKCYPIPRHDTVYWYQQGPGQDPQFLISFYEKMQSDKGSIPDRFSAQQFSDYHSELNMSSLELGDSALYFCASSQQGIEDTEAFFGQGTRLTVV.

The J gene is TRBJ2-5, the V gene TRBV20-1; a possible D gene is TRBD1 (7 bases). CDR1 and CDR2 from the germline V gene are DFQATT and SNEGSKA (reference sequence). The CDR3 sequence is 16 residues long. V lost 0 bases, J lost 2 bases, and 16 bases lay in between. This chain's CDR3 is CSARDPRQGGQETQYF. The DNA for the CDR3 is TGCAGTGCTAGAGATCCGCGGCAGGGGGGTCAAGAGACCCAGTACTTC.

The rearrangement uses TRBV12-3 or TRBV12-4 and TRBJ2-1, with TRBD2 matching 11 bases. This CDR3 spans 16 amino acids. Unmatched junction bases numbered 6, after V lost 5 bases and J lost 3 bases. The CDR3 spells CASSKGLAEIYNEQFF. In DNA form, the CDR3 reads TGTGCCAGCAGTAAGGGACTAGCGGAGATCTACAATGAGCAGTTCTTC.

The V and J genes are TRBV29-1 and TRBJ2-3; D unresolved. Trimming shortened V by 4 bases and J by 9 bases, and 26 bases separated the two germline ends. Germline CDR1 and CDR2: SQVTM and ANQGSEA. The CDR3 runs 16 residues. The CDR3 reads CSVVSGFHTQVGTQYF. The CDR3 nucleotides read TGCAGCGTTGTCAGTGGGTTCCACACCCAGGTAGGGACGCAGTATTTT.

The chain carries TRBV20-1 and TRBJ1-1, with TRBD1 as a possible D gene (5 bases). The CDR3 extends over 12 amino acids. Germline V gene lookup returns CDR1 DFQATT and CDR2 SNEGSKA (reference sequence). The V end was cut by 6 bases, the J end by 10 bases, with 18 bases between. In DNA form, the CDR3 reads TGCAGTGCCGAGCACGGGGGAAAGGGAGCTTTCTTT. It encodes CSAEHGGKGAFF.

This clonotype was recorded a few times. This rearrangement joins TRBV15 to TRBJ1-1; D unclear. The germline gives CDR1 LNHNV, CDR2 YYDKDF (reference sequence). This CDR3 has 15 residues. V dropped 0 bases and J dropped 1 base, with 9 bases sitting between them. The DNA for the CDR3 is TGTGCCACCAGCAGAGATCGGGAATGGAACACTGAAGCTTTCTTT. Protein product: CATSRDREWNTEAFF.

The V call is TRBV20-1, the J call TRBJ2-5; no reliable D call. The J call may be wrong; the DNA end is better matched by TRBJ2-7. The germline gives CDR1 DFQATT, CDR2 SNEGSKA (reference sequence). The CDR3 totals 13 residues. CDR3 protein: CSARDKGSYEQYF. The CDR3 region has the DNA TGCAGTGCTAGAGATAAGGGTTCCTACGAGCAGTACTTC.

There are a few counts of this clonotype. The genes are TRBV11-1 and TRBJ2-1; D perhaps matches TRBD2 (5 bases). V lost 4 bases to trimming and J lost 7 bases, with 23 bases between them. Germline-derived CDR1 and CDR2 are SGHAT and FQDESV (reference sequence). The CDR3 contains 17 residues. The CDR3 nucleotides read TGTGCCAGCAGCTCACCCCTTGACGGGATGAGTGGTAATGAGCAGTTCTTC. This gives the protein CASSSPLDGMSGNEQFF.